Listed below are T cell receptor beta chains from one sample, sequenced in a study of vaccination and CD4 T cells after COVID-19. No antigen is known for these receptors. TCRdb analysed the PCR reads with MiXCR anew, one entry per CDR3 protein. The data contain some 20,000 distinct CDR3 sequences, under 30% of them singletons. The material sequenced was cultured CD4+ T cells from blood. These receptors were collected from a human donor with COVID-19. Both conserved end residues are part of each CDR3. The D gene is left open where the match is weak. Clone size is not always given. Where it is, it says once, few, many or a class for expanded clones.

J | V | size | D | CDR3 | DNA
TRBJ2-7 | TRBV19 | few | . | CASSSGGLTYEQYF | TGTGCCAGTAGTTCTGGCGGACTTACCTACGAGCAGTACTTC
TRBJ1-5 | TRBV12-3/TRBV12-4 | . | . | CASSLAGNNQLQHF | TGTGCCAGCAGTTTAGCGGGAAACAATCAGCTCCAGCATTTT
TRBJ2-5 | TRBV5-4 | . | TRBD2 | CASSYLAGGGETQYF | TGTGCCAGCAGTTATCTAGCGGGGGGCGGAGAGACCCAGTACTTC
TRBJ1-1 | TRBV18 | . | TRBD1 | CASSPGRGRNTEAFF | TGTGCCAGCTCACCAGGCAGGGGGAGGAACACTGAAGCTTTCTTT
TRBJ2-7 | TRBV19 | . | TRBD1 | CASSIDLFQGVYEQYF | TGTGCCAGTAGTATAGATCTCTTCCAGGGGGTCTACGAGCAGTACTTC
TRBJ2-3 | TRBV5-1 | few | TRBD2 | CASSPQPRTSGENTDTQYF | TGCGCCAGCAGCCCACAACCAAGGACTAGCGGGGAGAACACAGATACGCAGTATTTT
TRBJ1-6 | TRBV7-8 | . | . | CASSLGTDYNSPLHF | TGTGCCAGCAGCTTAGGGACAGATTATAATTCACCCCTCCACTTT
TRBJ1-6 | TRBV6-5 | . | TRBD1 | CASSYGDSYNSPLHF | TGTGCCAGCAGTTACGGGGACAGTTATAATTCACCCCTCCACTTT
TRBJ2-7 | TRBV18 | few | . | CASSRGLPYEQYF | TGTGCCAGCTCACGTGGACTCCCCTACGAGCAGTACTTC
TRBJ1-2 | TRBV4-1 | few | . | CASSQGRAGGASVGGYTF | TGCGCCAGCAGCCAGGGTCGGGCGGGGGGCGCGAGTGTAGGGGGCTACACCTTC
TRBJ1-1 | TRBV19 | few | . | CASSRVVNTEAFF | TGTGCCAGTAGTAGAGTCGTGAACACTGAAGCTTTCTTT
TRBJ2-5 | TRBV5-1 | few | . | CASSLPGQETQYF | TGCGCCAGCAGCTTGCCAGGCCAAGAGACCCAGTACTTC
TRBJ2-2 | TRBV5-4 | . | TRBD2 | CASSLGSGGANTGELFF | TGTGCCAGCAGCTTAGGTAGCGGGGGGGCGAACACCGGGGAGCTGTTTTTT
TRBJ1-1 | TRBV20-1 | medium-sized | . | CSARVMGTDTEAFF | TGCAGTGCTAGAGTAATGGGGACGGACACTGAAGCTTTCTTT
TRBJ2-7 | TRBV5-8 | . | TRBD1 | CASSDPGQDYEQYF | TGTGCCAGCAGCGACCCGGGACAGGATTACGAGCAGTACTTC
TRBJ2-5 | TRBV11-1 | . | . | CASSSISLETQYF | TGTGCCAGCAGCTCGATTTCCTTGGAGACCCAGTACTTC
TRBJ1-5 | TRBV4-3 | few | . | CASSQDVERAGNQPQHF | TGCGCCAGCAGCCAAGACGTGGAGAGGGCGGGAAATCAGCCCCAGCATTTT
TRBJ2-7 | TRBV27 | . | . | CASSRSGTVSYEQYF | TGTGCCAGCAGTCGTTCCGGGACCGTATCCTACGAGCAGTACTTC
TRBJ1-4 | TRBV11-1 | . | . | CASSLRSTDEKLFF | TGTGCCAGCAGCCTACGGAGTACGGATGAAAAACTGTTTTTT
TRBJ1-6 | TRBV7-2 | few | . | CASSLGGRPTTHNSPLHF | TGTGCCAGCAGCTTAGGCGGGCGGCCCACCACTCATAATTCACCCCTCCACTTT
TRBJ2-3 | TRBV20-1 | few | . | CSARDLTGGGTQYF | TGCAGTGCTAGAGATCTAACAGGAGGGGGTACGCAGTATTTT
TRBJ1-3 | TRBV6-1 | . | . | CASRTWGQPATIYF | TGTGCCAGCAGGACGTGGGGGCAACCGGCCACCATATATTTT
TRBJ2-1 | TRBV6-5 | . | TRBD1 | CASSYVPGQSYNEQFF | TGTGCCAGCAGTTACGTCCCGGGACAGTCCTACAATGAGCAGTTCTTC
TRBJ2-3 | TRBV7-3 | few | . | CASSPVRSTDTQYF | TGTGCCAGCAGCCCCGTGCGGTCGACAGATACGCAGTATTTT
TRBJ2-3 | TRBV19 | few | TRBD2 | CASSTSGGVTDTQYF | TGTGCCAGTAGTACTAGCGGGGGGGTCACAGATACGCAGTATTTT
TRBJ2-3 | TRBV6-1 | few | TRBD2 | CASKSTSGGFTDTQYF | TGTGCCAGCAAGTCGACTAGCGGGGGTTTCACAGATACGCAGTATTTT
TRBJ2-5 | TRBV30 | . | TRBD1 | CAWSGRQGPAETQYF | TGTGCCTGGAGTGGCCGACAGGGGCCCGCGGAGACCCAGTACTTC
TRBJ1-5 | TRBV7-7 | medium-sized | TRBD1 | CASSLGRTGGSNQPQHF | TGTGCTAGCAGCTTAGGCAGGACAGGGGGAAGCAATCAGCCCCAGCATTTT